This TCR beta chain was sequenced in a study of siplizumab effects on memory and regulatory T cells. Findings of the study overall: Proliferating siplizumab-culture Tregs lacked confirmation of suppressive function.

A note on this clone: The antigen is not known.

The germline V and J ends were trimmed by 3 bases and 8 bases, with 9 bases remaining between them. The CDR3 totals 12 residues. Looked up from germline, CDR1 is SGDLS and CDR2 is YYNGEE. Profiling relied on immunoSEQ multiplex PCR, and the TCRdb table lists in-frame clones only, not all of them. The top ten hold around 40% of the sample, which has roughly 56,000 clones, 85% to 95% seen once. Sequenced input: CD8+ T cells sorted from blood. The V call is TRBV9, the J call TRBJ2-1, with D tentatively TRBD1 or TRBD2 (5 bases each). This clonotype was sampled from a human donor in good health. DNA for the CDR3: TGTGCCAGCAGCGGCAGGGACCATGAGCAGTTCTTC. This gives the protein CASSGRDHEQFF. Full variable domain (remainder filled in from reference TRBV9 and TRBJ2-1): DSGVTQTPKHLITATGQRVTLRCSPRSGDLSVYWYQQSLDQGLQFLIQYYNGEERAKGNILERFSAQQFPDLHSELNLSSLELGDSALYFCASSGRDHEQFFGPGTRLTVL.